The T cell receptor beta chain under discussion was sequenced for a study of T cell responses to AZD1222 COVID-19 vaccine. About the study: Pooling of second doses given at about 4 or about 12 weeks was done.

This CDR3 region has 12 residues. V was cut by 6 bases and J by 5 bases, with 11 bases left in between. Looked up from germline, CDR1 is MDHEN and CDR2 is SYDVKM. The protocol was immunoSEQ multiplex PCR, while the TCRdb copy is restricted to in-frame clones and leaves out a portion. The data show tens of thousands of clones, roughly 86% seen once. Points on this clone: The target antigen is unknown.

Findings and caveats of the study: Clonal diversity may have been underestimated in mostly white British donors. CD4 TCRs covered the whole spike, strongest at regions 160-218 and 743-854. The breadth and depth of Spike-specific TCRs increased once two AZD1222 doses had been given.

The receptor comes from an adult in good health. Sequenced here: peripheral blood, sampled on day 0 of AZD1222 vaccination. The chain has TRBV28 and TRBJ2-7; D is unresolved. The DNA of the CDR3 is TGTGCCAGCAGCCTGGTTCGGAACGAGCAGTACTTC. Residues: CASSLVRNEQYF.